This T cell receptor beta chain was documented in a study of a mutant IDH1 vaccine in newly diagnosed glioma. Looking at the study overall: Patients were started on vaccination 4-6 weeks after radiotherapy alone, or with temozolomide cycles. Previous treatment comprised radiotherapy, temozolomide, or both, mostly both.

This clone appeared a few times. As yet, its antigen is unknown. The sample's time point: week 5, during vaccination. Doses of 300 ug of mutant IDH1 20-mer peptide were given with topical imiquimod. Sequencing used immunoSEQ multiplex PCR; TCRdb keeps in-frame clones, though not all of them. The data contain under 70,000 clones, roughly 80% of them singletons. This receptor was obtained from a woman aged 50 to 60 with glioma. The starting material was PBMCs, obtained from a glioma patient whose treatment included an IDH1 peptide vaccine.

In nucleotides, the CDR3 is TGTGCCAGCAGTGGGGGGACAGGGGGATCACCCCTCCACTTT. It yields the protein CASSGGTGGSPLHF. J is TRBJ1-6 and V is TRBV6-1, with 11 bases matching TRBD1. This CDR3 has 14 residues. Per the germline V gene, CDR1 is MNHNS and CDR2 is SASEGT. The V and J ends lost 4 bases and 10 bases, in that order; junction bases with no gene match: 3.